Reported below is one T cell receptor (beta chain). Its antigen is undetermined. Germline CDR1 reads DFQATT; CDR2 reads SNEGSKA (reference sequence). The CDR3 runs 11 residues. This sample is drawn from a study of blood T cells in healthy people across ages. The overall study: Roughly one uniquely barcoded beta molecule per two T cells was captured.

Combining a sample-barcoded 5' primer with a J-beta primer mix, a second PCR ran for about 7 to 12 cycles. TCRdb analysed the 5' RACE reads with MiXCR anew, one entry per CDR3 protein. Of 1.5 million to 2 million distinct CDR3 sequences in the sample, approximately 28% are singletons; the top ten hold about 8%. General study findings and limits: Lack of knowledge of donor CMV status possibly confounded expanded clonotype changes.

The source is a woman aged 30 to 39 in good health. The chain has TRBV20-1 and TRBJ2-5, with a possible D match to TRBD2 (6 bases). The tail of the sequence fits TRBJ2-7 better, so the J call may be wrong. The sequenced sample was blood. In nucleotides, the CDR3 is TGCAGTGCTAGCAGGAGGGCCGAGCAGTACTTC. It yields the protein CSASRRAEQYF.